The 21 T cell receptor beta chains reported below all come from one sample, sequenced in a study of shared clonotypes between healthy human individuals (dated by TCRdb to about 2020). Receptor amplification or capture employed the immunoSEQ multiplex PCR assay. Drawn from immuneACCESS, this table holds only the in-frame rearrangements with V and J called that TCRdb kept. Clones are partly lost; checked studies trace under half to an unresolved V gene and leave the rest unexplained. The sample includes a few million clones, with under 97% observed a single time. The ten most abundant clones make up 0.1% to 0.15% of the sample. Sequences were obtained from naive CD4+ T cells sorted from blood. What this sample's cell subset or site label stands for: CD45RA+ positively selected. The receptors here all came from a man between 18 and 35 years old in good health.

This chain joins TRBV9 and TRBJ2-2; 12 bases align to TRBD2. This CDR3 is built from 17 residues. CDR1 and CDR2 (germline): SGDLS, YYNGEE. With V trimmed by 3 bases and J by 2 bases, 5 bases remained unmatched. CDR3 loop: CASSGTSGRKNTGELFF. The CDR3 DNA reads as TGTGCCAGCAGCGGAACTAGCGGGAGGAAAAACACCGGGGAGCTGTTTTTT.

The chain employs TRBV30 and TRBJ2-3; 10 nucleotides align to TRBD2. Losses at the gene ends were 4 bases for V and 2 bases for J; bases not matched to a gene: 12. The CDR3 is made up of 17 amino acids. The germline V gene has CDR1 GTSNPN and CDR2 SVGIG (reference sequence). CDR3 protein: CAWTGARTSGVTDTQYF. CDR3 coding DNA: TGTGCCTGGACCGGAGCCCGAACTAGCGGGGTCACAGATACGCAGTATTTT.

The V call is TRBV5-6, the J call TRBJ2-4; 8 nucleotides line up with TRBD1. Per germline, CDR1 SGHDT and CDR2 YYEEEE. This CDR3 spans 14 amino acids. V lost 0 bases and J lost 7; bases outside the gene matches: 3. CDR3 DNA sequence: TGTGCCAGCAGCTTGGTTCAGGGGGCGAACATTCAGTACTTC. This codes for CASSLVQGANIQYF.

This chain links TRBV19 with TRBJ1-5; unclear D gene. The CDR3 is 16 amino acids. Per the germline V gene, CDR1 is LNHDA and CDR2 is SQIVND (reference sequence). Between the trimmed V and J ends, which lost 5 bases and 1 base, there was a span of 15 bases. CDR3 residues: CASSFPRGSSNQPQHF. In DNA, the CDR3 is TGTGCCAGTAGTTTCCCGCGCGGTTCCAGCAATCAGCCCCAGCATTTT.

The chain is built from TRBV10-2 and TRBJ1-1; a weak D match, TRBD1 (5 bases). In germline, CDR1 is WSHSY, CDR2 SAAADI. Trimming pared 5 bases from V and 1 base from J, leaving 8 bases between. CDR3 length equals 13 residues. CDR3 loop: CASSITGNTEAFF. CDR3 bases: TGCGCCAGCAGTATAACAGGGAACACTGAAGCTTTCTTT.

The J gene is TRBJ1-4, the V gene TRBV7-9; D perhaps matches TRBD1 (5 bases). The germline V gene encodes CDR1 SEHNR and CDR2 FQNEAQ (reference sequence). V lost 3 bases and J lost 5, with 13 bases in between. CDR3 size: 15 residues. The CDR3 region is CASSFLGTENEKLFF. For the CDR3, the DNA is TGTGCCAGCAGCTTCCTCGGGACCGAGAATGAAAAACTGTTTTTT.

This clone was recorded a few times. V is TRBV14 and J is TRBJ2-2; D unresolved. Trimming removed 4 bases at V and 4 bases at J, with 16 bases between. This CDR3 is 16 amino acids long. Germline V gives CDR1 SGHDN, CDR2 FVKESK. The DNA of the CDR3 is TGTGCCAGCAGCCCCCACCTTCCACAGAGCACCGGGGAGCTGTTTTTT. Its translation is CASSPHLPQSTGELFF.

The CDR3 sequence is CASSYPLADGNEQFF. The CDR3 nucleotides read TGTGCCAGCAGCTACCCACTAGCGGATGGGAATGAGCAGTTCTTC. The rearrangement joins TRBV5-4 to TRBJ2-1; 8 nucleotides align to TRBD2. The CDR3 runs 15 residues. Losses at the gene ends were 3 bases for V and 7 bases for J; bases not matched to a gene: 9. The V gene's germline CDR1 is SGHNT and CDR2 YYREEE (reference sequence).

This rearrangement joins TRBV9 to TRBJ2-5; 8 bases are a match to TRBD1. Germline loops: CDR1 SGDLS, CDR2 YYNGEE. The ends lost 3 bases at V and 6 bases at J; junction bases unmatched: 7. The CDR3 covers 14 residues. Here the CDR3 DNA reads TGTGCCAGCAGCGAGCCAGGGGGCACGCAGACCCAGTACTTC. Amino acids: CASSEPGGTQTQYF.

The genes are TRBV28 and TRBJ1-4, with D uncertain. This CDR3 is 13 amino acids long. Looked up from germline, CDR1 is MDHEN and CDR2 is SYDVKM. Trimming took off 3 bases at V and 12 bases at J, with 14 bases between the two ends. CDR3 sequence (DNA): TGTGCCAGCAGTTTGCCAGAGGCCTTGGAACTGTTTTTT. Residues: CASSLPEALELFF.

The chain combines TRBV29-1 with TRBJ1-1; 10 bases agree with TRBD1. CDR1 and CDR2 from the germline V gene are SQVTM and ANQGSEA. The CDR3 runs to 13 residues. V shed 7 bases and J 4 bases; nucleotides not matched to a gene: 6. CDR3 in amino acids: CSGAGTGATEAFF. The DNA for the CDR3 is TGCAGCGGTGCCGGGACAGGGGCCACTGAAGCTTTCTTT.

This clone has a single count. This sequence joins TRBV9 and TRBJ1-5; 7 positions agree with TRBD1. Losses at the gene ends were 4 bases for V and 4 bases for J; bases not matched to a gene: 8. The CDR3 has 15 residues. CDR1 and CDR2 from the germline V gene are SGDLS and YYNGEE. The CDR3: CASSPGTEKNQPQHF. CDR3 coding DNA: TGTGCCAGCAGCCCTGGGACAGAAAAAAATCAGCCCCAGCATTTT.

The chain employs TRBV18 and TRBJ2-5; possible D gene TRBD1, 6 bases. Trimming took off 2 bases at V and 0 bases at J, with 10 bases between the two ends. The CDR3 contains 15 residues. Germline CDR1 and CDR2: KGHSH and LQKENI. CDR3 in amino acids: CASSPSTGNQETQYF. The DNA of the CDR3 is TGTGCCAGCTCACCATCCACAGGGAACCAAGAGACCCAGTACTTC.

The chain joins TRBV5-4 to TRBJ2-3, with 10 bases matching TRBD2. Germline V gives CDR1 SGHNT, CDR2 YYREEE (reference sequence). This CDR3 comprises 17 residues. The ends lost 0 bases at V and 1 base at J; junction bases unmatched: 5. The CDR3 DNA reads TGTGCCAGCAGCTTGGACCTAGCGGGAGTAGGCACAGATACGCAGTATTTT. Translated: CASSLDLAGVGTDTQYF.

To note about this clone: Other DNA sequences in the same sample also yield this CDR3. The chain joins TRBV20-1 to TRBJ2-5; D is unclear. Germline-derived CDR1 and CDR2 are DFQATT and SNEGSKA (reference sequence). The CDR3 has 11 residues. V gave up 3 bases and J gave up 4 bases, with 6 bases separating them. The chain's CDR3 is CSARLSETQYF. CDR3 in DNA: TGCAGTGCTAGGTTGTCAGAGACCCAGTACTTC.

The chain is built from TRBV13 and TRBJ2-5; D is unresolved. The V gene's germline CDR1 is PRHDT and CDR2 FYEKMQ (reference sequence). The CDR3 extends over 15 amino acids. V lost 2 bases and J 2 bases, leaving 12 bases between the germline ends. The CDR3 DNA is TGTGCCAGCAGCTTAAGGCAGAGCGTACAAGAGACCCAGTACTTC. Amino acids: CASSLRQSVQETQYF.

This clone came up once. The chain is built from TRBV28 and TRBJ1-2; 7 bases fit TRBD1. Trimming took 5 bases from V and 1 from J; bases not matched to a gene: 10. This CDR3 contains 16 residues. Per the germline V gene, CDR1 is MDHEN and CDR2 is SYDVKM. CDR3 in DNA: TGTGCCAGCAGTCTACACCGGGACAGAATTAACTATGGCTACACCTTC. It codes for CASSLHRDRINYGYTF.

CDR3 in amino acids: CASRSGTSGRGRETQYF. DNA for the CDR3: TGTGCCAGCAGATCCGGGACTAGCGGGAGAGGGAGGGAGACCCAGTACTTC. The chain combines TRBV27 with TRBJ2-5; 14 positions agree with TRBD2. V shed 6 bases and J 5 bases; nucleotides not matched to a gene: 11. This CDR3 contains 17 residues. The germline gives CDR1 MNHEY, CDR2 SMNVEV (reference sequence).

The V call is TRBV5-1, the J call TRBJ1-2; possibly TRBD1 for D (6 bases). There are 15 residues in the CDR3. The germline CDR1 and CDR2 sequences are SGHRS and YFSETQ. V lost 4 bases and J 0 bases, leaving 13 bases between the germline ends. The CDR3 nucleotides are TGCGCCAGCAGCCTGGGGGCATTAGCTAACTATGGCTACACCTTC. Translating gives CASSLGALANYGYTF.

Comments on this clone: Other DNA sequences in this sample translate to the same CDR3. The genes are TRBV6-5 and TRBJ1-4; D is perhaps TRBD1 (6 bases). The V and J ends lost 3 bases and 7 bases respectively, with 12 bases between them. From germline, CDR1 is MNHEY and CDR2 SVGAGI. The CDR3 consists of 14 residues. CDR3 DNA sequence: TGTGCCAGCAGTTATCGGGGGCAGGGTGAAAAACTGTTTTTT. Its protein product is CASSYRGQGEKLFF.

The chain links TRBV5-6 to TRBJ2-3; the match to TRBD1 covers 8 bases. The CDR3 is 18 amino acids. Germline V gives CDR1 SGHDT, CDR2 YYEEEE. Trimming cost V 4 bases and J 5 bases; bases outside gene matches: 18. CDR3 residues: CASSRQGMGSGAKDTQYF. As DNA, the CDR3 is TGTGCCAGCAGCCGACAGGGGATGGGGTCGGGGGCGAAAGATACGCAGTATTTT.